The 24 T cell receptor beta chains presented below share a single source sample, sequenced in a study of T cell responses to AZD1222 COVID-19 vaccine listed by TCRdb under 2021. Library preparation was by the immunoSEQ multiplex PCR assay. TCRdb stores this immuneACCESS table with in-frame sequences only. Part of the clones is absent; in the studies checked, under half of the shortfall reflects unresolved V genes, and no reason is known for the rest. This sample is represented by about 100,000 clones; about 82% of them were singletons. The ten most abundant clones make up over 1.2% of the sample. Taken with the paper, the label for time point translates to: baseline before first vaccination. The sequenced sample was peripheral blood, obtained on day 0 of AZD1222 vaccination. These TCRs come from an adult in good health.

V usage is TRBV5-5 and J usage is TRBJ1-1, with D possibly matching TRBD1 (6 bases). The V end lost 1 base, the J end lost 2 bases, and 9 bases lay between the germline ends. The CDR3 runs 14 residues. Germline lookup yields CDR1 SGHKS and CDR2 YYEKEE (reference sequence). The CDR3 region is CASSLQGINTEAFF. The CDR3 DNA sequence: TGTGCCAGCAGCTTGCAGGGGATTAACACTGAAGCTTTCTTT.

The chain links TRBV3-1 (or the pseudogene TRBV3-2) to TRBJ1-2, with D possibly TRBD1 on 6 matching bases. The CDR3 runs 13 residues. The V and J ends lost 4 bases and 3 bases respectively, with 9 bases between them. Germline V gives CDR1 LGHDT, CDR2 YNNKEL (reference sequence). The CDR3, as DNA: TGTGCCAGCAGCCCTGGACAGCACTATGGCTACACCTTC. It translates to CASSPGQHYGYTF.

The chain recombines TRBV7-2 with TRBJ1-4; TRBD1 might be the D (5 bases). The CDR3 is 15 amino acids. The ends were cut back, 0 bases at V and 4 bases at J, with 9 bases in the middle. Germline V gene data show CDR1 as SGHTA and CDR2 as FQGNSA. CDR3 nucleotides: TGTGCCAGCAGCTTAGCGATCCAGGGTAATGAAAAACTGTTTTTT. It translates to CASSLAIQGNEKLFF.

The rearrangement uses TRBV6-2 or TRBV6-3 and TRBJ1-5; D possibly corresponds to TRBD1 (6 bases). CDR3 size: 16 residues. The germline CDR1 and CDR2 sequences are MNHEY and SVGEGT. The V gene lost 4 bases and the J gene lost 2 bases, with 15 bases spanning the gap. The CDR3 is CASSWDAGEGNQPQHF. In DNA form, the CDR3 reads TGTGCCAGCAGTTGGGACGCAGGGGAAGGCAATCAGCCCCAGCATTTT.

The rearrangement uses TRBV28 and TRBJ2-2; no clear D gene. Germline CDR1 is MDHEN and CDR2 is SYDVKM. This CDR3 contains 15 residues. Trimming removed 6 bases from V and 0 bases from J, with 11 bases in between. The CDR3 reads CASSNQLPNTGELFF. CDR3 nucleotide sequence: TGTGCCAGCAGCAACCAACTTCCGAACACCGGGGAGCTGTTTTTT.

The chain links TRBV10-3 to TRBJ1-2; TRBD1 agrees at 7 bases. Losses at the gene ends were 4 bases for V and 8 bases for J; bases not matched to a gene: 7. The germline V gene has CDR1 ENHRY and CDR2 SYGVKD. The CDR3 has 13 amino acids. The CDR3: CAISATGIEGYTF. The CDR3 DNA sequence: TGTGCCATCAGTGCGACAGGGATAGAAGGCTACACCTTC.

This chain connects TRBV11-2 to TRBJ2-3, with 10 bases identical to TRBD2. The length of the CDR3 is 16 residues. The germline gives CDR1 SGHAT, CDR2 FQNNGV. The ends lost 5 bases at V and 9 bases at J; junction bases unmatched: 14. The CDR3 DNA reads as TGTGCCAGCAGCCCCCTAGCGGGAGCGGGGGGTGGAACGCAGTATTTT. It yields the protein CASSPLAGAGGGTQYF.

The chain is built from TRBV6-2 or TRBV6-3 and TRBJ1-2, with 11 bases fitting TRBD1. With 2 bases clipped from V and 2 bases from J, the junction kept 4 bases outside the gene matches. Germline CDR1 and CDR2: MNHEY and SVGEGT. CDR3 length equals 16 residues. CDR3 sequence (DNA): TGTGCCAGCAGTTACGCCCGGGACAGGGGGAACTATGGCTACACCTTC. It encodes CASSYARDRGNYGYTF.

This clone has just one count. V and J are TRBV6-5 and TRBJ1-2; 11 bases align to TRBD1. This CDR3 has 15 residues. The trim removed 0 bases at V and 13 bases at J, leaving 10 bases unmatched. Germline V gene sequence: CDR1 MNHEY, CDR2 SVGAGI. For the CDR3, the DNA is TGTGCCAGCAGTTACTCGACCGGGACAGGGGGGACGTTCACCTTC. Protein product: CASSYSTGTGGTFTF.

This CDR3 is CASSPAMNTEAFF. DNA of the CDR3: TGTGCCAGCAGCCCGGCCATGAACACTGAAGCTTTCTTT. The chain recombines TRBV14 with TRBJ1-1; no clear D. CDR1 and CDR2 (germline): SGHDN, FVKESK. This CDR3 spans 13 amino acids. Trimming shortened V by 4 bases and J by 0 bases, and 6 bases separated the two germline ends.

The CDR3 spells CASSYSRGPGTEAFF. For the CDR3, the DNA is TGTGCCAGCAGTTACTCGCGGGGGCCGGGCACTGAAGCTTTCTTT. The chain couples TRBV6-5 to TRBJ1-1; possibly TRBD1 for D (6 bases). Germline V gives CDR1 MNHEY, CDR2 SVGAGI. Trimming shortened V by 0 bases and J by 4 bases, and 12 bases separated the two germline ends. The CDR3 loop spans 15 amino acids.

DNA of the CDR3: TGTGCCAGCAGTTACTCGTTTCCGGGGCCGAACACTGAAGCTTTCTTT. Translated, it gives CASSYSFPGPNTEAFF. The chain uses TRBV6-2 or TRBV6-3 and TRBJ1-1, with D maybe TRBD1 (5 bases). The CDR3 has 16 amino acids. V lost 0 bases to trimming and J lost 1 base, with 12 bases between them. Germline V CDR1 and CDR2: MNHEY, SVGEGT.

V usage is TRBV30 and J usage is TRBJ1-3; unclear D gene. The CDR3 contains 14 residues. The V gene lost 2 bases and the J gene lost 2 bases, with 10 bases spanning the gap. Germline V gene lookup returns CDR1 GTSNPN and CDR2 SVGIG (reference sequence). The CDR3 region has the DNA TGTGCCTGGAGTAAGAGGAGGGCTGGAAACACCATATATTTT. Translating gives CAWSKRRAGNTIYF.

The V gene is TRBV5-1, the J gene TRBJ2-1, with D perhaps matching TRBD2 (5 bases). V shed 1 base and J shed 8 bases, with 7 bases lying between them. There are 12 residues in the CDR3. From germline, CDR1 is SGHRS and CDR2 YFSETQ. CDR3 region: CASSLLRDEQFF. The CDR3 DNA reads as TGCGCCAGCAGCTTGCTGAGGGATGAGCAGTTCTTC. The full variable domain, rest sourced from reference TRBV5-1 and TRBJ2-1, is KAGVTQTPRYLIKTRGQQVTLSCSPISGHRSVSWYQQTPGQGLQFLFEYFSETQRNKGNFPGRFSGRQFSNSRSEMNVSTLELGDSALYLCASSLLRDEQFFGPGTRLTVL.

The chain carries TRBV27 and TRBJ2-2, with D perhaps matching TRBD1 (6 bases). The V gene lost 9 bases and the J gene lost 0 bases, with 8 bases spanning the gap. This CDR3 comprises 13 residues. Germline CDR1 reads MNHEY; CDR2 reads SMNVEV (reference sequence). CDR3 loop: CASTGTNTGELFF. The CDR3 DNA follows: TGTGCCAGTACAGGGACGAACACCGGGGAGCTGTTTTTT.

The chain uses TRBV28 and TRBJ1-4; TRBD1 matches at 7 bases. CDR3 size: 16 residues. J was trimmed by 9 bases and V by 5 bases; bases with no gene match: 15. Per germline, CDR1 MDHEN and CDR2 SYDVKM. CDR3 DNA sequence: TGTGCCAGCAGTGGCGGTTTGGGACAGATTATACAAAAACTGTTTTTT. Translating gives CASSGGLGQIIQKLFF.

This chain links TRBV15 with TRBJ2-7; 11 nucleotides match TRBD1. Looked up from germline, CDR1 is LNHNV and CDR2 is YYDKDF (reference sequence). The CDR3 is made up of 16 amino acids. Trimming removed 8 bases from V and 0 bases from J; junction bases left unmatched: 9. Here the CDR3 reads CATESGQGAPSYEQYF. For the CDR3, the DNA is TGTGCCACCGAATCCGGACAGGGGGCTCCCTCCTACGAGCAGTACTTC.

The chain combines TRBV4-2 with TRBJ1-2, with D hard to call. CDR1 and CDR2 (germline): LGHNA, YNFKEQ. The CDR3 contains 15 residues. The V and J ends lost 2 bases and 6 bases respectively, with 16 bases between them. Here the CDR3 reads CASSQPGAVGDGYTF. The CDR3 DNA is TGTGCCAGCAGCCAACCGGGAGCCGTGGGAGATGGCTACACCTTC.

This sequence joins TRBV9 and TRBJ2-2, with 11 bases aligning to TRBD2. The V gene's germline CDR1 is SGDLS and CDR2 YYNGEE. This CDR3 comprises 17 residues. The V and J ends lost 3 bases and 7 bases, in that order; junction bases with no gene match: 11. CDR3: CASSEIGLAGLVGELFF. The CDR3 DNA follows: TGTGCCAGCAGCGAGATCGGACTAGCGGGTTTGGTCGGGGAGCTGTTTTTT.

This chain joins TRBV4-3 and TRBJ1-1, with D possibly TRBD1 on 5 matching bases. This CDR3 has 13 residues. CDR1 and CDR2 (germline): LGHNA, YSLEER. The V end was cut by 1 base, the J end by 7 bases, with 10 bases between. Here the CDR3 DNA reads TGCGCCAGCAGCCAAGCAAGGGGCTATGAAGCTTTCTTT. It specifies CASSQARGYEAFF.

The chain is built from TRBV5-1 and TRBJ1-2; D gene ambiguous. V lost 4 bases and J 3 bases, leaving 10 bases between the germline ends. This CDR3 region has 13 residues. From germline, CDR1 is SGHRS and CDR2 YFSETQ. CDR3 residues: CASSEGPHYGYTF. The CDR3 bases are TGCGCCAGCAGCGAAGGGCCTCACTATGGCTACACCTTC.

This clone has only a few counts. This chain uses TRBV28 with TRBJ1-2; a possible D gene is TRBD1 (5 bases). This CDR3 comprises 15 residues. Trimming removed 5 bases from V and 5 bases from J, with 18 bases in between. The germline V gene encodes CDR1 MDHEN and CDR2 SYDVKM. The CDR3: CASSMKGQGAYGYTF. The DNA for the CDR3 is TGTGCCAGCAGTATGAAAGGTCAGGGAGCTTATGGCTACACCTTC.

CDR3 protein: CATSDSAQSSYEQYF. CDR3 in DNA: TGTGCCACCAGTGATTCGGCGCAGAGCTCCTACGAGCAGTACTTC. V gene TRBV24-1 combines with J gene TRBJ2-7; the D is unclear. V was shortened by 2 bases and J by 0 bases, with 10 bases between the two germline ends. Per germline, CDR1 KGHDR and CDR2 SFDVKD. This CDR3 region has 15 residues.

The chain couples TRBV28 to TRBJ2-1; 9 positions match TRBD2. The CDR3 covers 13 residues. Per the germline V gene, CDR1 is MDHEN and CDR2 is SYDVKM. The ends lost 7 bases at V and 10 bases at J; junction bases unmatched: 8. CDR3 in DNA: TGTGCCAGCATGGCGGGAGGGGGAGGCGAGCAGTTCTTC. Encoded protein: CASMAGGGGEQFF.